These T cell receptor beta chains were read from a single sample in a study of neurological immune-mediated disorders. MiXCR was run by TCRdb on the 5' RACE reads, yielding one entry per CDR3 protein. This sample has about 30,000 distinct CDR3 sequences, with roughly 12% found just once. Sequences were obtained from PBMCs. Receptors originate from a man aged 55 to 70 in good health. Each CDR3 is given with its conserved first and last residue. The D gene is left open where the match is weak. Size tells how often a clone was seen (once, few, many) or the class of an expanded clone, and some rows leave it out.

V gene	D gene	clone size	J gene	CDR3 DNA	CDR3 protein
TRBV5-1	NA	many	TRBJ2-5	TGCGCCAGCAGCTTCAATGGAGAAGAGACCCAGTACTTC	CASSFNGEETQYF
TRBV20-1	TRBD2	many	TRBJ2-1	TGCAGTGCTAGACGGCTAGCGGGGGGTGAGCAGTTCTTC	CSARRLAGGEQFF
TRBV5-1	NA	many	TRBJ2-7	TGCGCCAGCAGCTTGGTTGGCAGGCCTTCCTACGAGCAGTACTTC	CASSLVGRPSYEQYF
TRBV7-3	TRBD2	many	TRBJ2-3	TGTGCCAGCAGCGTTAGCGGGGATAACACAGATACGCAGTATTTT	CASSVSGDNTDTQYF
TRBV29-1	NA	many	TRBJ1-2	TGCAGCGTTGAGTCCGGATATGGCTACACCTTC	CSVESGYGYTF
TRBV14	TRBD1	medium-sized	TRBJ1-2	TGTGCCAGCAGCCAAGCCGACAGGGCTTATGGCTACACCTTC	CASSQADRAYGYTF
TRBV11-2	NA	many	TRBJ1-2	TGTGCCAGCGCAGGTGACGGCTATGGCTACACCTTC	CASAGDGYGYTF
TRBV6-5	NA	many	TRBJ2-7	TGTGCCAGCAGCGGGGGGGGCACAGGGGCCCGGTACGAGCAGTACTTC	CASSGGGTGARYEQYF
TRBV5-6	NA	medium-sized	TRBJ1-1	TGTGCCAGCAGCTTGGGGTTGGACACTGAAGCTTTCTTT	CASSLGLDTEAFF
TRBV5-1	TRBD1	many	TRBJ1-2	TGCGCCAGCAGCCGGACAGGGGAGTATGGCTACACCTTC	CASSRTGEYGYTF
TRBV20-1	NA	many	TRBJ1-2	TGCAGTGCCGCGGGGGCAGATAATATCTATGGCTACACCTTC	CSAAGADNIYGYTF
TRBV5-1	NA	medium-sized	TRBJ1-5	TGCGCCAGCAGCTTGACCGGCGTTAGCAATCAGCCCCAGCATTTT	CASSLTGVSNQPQHF
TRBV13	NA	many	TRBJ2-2	TGTGCCAGCAGCCGAGATTTAAGGCGGTTAACCGGGGAGCTGTTTTTT	CASSRDLRRLTGELFF
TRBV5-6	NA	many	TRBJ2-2	TGTGCCAGCAGCTTACTGTCAGGAAACACCGGGGAGCTGTTTTTT	CASSLLSGNTGELFF
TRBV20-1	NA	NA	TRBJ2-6	TGCAGTGCTAGAGGTTGGTCTGGGGCCAACGTCCTGACTTTC	CSARGWSGANVLTF
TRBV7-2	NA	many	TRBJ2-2	TGTGCCAGCAGCTTACGTCGGGACCAGAACACCGGGGAGCTGTTTTTT	CASSLRRDQNTGELFF
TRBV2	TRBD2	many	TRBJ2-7	TGTGCCACCTCTAGCGGGAGGGTCGAGCAGTACTTC	CATSSGRVEQYF
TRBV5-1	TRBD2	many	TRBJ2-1	TGCGCCAGCAGCGGGGCGGGACTAGCGGAGATCAATGAGCAGTTCTTC	CASSGAGLAEINEQFF
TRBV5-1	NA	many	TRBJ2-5	TGCGCCAGCAGCTTGGTTGGGCAAGAGACCCAGTACTTC	CASSLVGQETQYF
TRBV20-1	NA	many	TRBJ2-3	TGCAGTGCTAGAGATCTTATGGCAACCTATTCACCAGATACGCAGTATTTT	CSARDLMATYSPDTQYF
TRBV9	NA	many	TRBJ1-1	TGTGCCAGCAGCTCGGAACAGGGTAACACTGAAGCTTTCTTT	CASSSEQGNTEAFF
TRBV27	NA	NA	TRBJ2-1	TGTGCCAGCAGTTTTGAGCGGGCAATGGGTGAGCAGTTCTTC	CASSFERAMGEQFF
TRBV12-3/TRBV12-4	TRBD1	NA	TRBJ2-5	TGTGCCAGCAGGGCGACAGGGTTGGATACCCAGTACTTC	CASRATGLDTQYF
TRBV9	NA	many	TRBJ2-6	TGTGCCAGCAGCGTAGCACCCGGGAACCTCTTTTCTGGGGCCAACGTCCTGACTTTC	CASSVAPGNLFSGANVLTF
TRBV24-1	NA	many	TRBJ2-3	TGTGCCACCAGTGATTTTGCGGGAACTAGCACAGATACGCAGTATTTT	CATSDFAGTSTDTQYF
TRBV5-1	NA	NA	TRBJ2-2	TGCGCCAGCAGCTGGAGAGGGAATGAGCCCGGGGAGCTGTTTTTT	CASSWRGNEPGELFF
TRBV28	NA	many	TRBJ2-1	TGTGCCAGCAGTTACCTCTTGGGGGTCAACAATGAGCAGTTCTTC	CASSYLLGVNNEQFF
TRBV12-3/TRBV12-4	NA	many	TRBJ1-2	TGTGCCAGCAGTTTAGAGGTACAAGTACTAAACTATGGCTACACCTTC	CASSLEVQVLNYGYTF
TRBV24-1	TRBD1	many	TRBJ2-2	TGTGCCACCAGTGATCCCGGGACAGTTAACACCGGGGAGCTGTTTTTT	CATSDPGTVNTGELFF
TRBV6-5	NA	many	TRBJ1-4	TGTGCCAGCCAGGGGACGTATGATGAAAAACTGTTTTTT	CASQGTYDEKLFF
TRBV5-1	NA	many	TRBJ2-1	TGCGCCAGCAGCTTGTACAGAACCTACAATGAGCAGTTCTTC	CASSLYRTYNEQFF
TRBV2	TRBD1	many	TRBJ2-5	TGTGCCAGCAGGGACAGGGGGGAGACCCAGTACTTC	CASRDRGETQYF
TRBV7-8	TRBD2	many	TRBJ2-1	TGTGCCAGCCAACGGATTAGCGGGATCTTGAATGAGCAGTTCTTC	CASQRISGILNEQFF
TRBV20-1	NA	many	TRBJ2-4	TGCAGTGCAAAAGACGGAGAAAACATTCAGTACTTC	CSAKDGENIQYF
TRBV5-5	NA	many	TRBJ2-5	TGTGCCAGCAGCTTGGCCCGACGCGTGACCCAGTACTTC	CASSLARRVTQYF
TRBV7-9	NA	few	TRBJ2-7	TGTGCCAGCAGCCCGCACCCCGGGACGAAAGTCGGCGAGCAGTACTTC	CASSPHPGTKVGEQYF
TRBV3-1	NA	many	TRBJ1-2	TGTGCCAGCAGCCAAGGCCGATCACCGAGGGTCAATGGCTACACCTTC	CASSQGRSPRVNGYTF
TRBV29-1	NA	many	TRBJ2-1	TGCAGCGTCCTTCGGGGCAATGAGCAGTTCTTC	CSVLRGNEQFF
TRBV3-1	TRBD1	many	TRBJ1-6	TGTGCCAGCAGCCAAGGGACAGGGGAGGCACCCCTCCACTTT	CASSQGTGEAPLHF
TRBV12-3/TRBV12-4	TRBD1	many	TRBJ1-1	TGTGCCAGCAGTTTAAGTTACAGGGGGAACACTGAAGCTTTCTTT	CASSLSYRGNTEAFF
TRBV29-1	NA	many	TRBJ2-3	TGCAGCGGGATGCAGGACACAATTGGCACAGATACGCAGTATTTT	CSGMQDTIGTDTQYF
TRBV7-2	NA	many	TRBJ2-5	TGTGCCAGCAGCCCAGCCCCAGGGATTCTACCGCAAGAGACCCAGTACTTC	CASSPAPGILPQETQYF
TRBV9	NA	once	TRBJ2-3	TGTGCCAGCAGCGTAGGATGTATCGGCACAGATACGCAGTATTTT	CASSVGCIGTDTQYF
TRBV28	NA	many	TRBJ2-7	TGTGCCAGCAGTTTTGTGGCCAGTTCCTACGAGCAGTACTTC	CASSFVASSYEQYF
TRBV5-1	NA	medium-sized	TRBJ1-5	TGCGCCAGCAGCTTGGACCCGGGTCATCAGCCCCAGCATTTT	CASSLDPGHQPQHF
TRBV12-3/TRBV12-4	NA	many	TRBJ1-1	TGTGCCAGCAGGGGGGGACGGAAGAACACTGAAGCTTTCTTT	CASRGGRKNTEAFF
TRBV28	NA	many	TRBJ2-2	TGTGCCAGCAGCTCTTCCGGGGCCACCGGGGAGCTGTTTTTT	CASSSSGATGELFF
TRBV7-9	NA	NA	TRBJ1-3	TGTGCCAGCAGCCCCCCTGGTGGAGCGGGAAACACCATATATTTT	CASSPPGGAGNTIYF
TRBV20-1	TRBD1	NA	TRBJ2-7	TGCAGTGCTGGTCGGGACAGCTCCTACGAGCAGTACTTC	CSAGRDSSYEQYF
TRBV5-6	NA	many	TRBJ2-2	TGTGCCAGCAGCTTTTATAGCGCGGCCACCGGGGAGCTGTTTTTT	CASSFYSAATGELFF